Presented here are 11 T cell receptor beta chains from one specimen sequenced in a study of blood T cell repertoires in COVID-19. Measured with immunoSEQ multiplex PCR; TCRdb has only the in-frame clones, and not every one. The repertoire holds 35,000 to 40,000 clones, with more than 75% as singletons. Sequenced input: peripheral blood. The receptors shown here come from a man between 65 and 85 years old with acute or convalescent COVID-19.

The rearrangement links TRBV21-1 to TRBJ2-1; the table gives TRBD1 as D, unverified against the DNA. TRBV21-1 is reported as a pseudogene. CDR3 length equals 14 residues. CDR3 in DNA: TGTGCCAGCAGCAAAAGGACAGGATACAATGAGCAGTTCTTC. Its translation is CASSKRTGYNEQFF.

The chain couples TRBV7-6 to TRBJ2-3; 9 nucleotides line up with TRBD1. The CDR3 is 17 residues long. V lost 7 bases, J lost 5 bases, and 16 bases stayed unmatched. Germline CDR1 and CDR2: SGHVS and FNYEAQ. CDR3 nucleotides: TGTGCCAGCAACTACAGTCGGACAGGGGATCCTCGAGATACGCAGTATTTT. The encoded protein is CASNYSRTGDPRDTQYF.

The gene calls are TRBV4-3 and TRBJ1-6; 9 positions match TRBD1. The CDR3 is made up of 15 amino acids. Trimming at V came to 2 bases and at J to 7 bases, leaving 3 bases not matched to a gene. Per the germline V gene, CDR1 is LGHNA and CDR2 is YSLEER. The CDR3 protein is CASSQNRGQNSPLHF. The CDR3 DNA is TGCGCCAGCAGCCAAAACAGGGGGCAAAATTCACCCCTCCACTTT.

This clone was picked up one time. This chain connects TRBV6-5 to TRBJ2-7; 10 nucleotides align to TRBD1. Trimming at V came to 2 bases and at J to 2 bases, leaving 3 bases not matched to a gene. Germline V gene lookup returns CDR1 MNHEY and CDR2 SVGAGI. The CDR3 contains 15 residues. Written as DNA, the CDR3 is TGTGCCAGCAGTTACAGAGACAGGGGGCCCTACGAGCAGTACTTC. It yields the protein CASSYRDRGPYEQYF.

V usage is TRBV6-5 and J usage is TRBJ1-1; TRBD1 matches 7 bases. The germline gives CDR1 MNHEY, CDR2 SVGAGI. The junction had 7 bases not matched to a gene; V was cut back by 6 bases and J by 3 bases. This CDR3 has 14 residues. The CDR3 is CASSSGTEYTEAFF. CDR3 DNA: TGTGCCAGCAGCTCCGGGACAGAGTACACTGAAGCTTTCTTT.

The CDR3 coding sequence is TGTGCCAGCAGCGTTCTCCCCGGGGCAGGAGCGGGGGACCCTTCCTACAATGAGCAGTTCTTC. It specifies CASSVLPGAGAGDPSYNEQFF. The gene calls are TRBV9 and TRBJ2-1; 8 bases map to TRBD2. This CDR3 contains 21 residues. V was clipped by 2 bases and J by 1 base; unmatched bases: 20. CDR1 is SGDLS, CDR2 YYNGEE, per germline.

This chain connects TRBV6-2 or TRBV6-3 to TRBJ1-2; D might be TRBD1 (6 bases). Germline values: CDR1 MNHEY, CDR2 SVGEGT. The V end was cut by 4 bases, the J end by 0 bases, with 15 bases between. The CDR3 runs 16 residues. The CDR3 is CASSSTRQATNYGYTF. CDR3 nucleotides: TGTGCCAGCAGTTCGACCCGACAGGCTACTAACTATGGCTACACCTTC.

This clone showed up just a few times. The chain links TRBV7-8 to TRBJ1-5; D is possibly TRBD1 (6 bases). V lost 5 bases to trimming and J lost 3 bases, with 17 bases between them. Germline V gives CDR1 SGHVS, CDR2 FQNEAQ. The CDR3 extends over 16 amino acids. The CDR3 nucleotides are TGTGCCAGCAGCGCTAACGGACAGATACTCAATCAGCCCCAGCATTTT. It is translated as CASSANGQILNQPQHF.

The chain is built from TRBV19 and TRBJ2-7, with D unclear. CDR3 length: 13 amino acids. Trimming left V 8 bases short and J 0 bases short, with 11 bases between. The germline V gene encodes CDR1 LNHDA and CDR2 SQIVND (reference sequence). The CDR3: CASSTALSYEQYF. In DNA, the CDR3 is TGTGCCAGTTCCACAGCTCTCTCCTACGAGCAGTACTTC.

The chain links TRBV28 to TRBJ2-6; 8 bases agree with TRBD1. The CDR3 loop spans 18 amino acids. Germline values: CDR1 MDHEN, CDR2 SYDVKM. J was trimmed by 1 base and V by 4 bases; bases with no gene match: 9. This CDR3 reads CASSSWGQAPSGANVLTF. CDR3 sequence (DNA): TGTGCCAGCAGTTCCTGGGGACAGGCCCCATCTGGGGCCAACGTCCTGACTTTC.

The J gene is TRBJ1-2, the V gene TRBV29-1; 9 positions match TRBD1. The CDR3 has 15 amino acids. Germline V lookup: CDR1 SQVTM, CDR2 ANQGSEA. J lost 0 bases, V lost 6 bases, and 8 bases had no gene match. The CDR3 loop is CSVPGQGPTNYGYTF. The CDR3 DNA follows: TGCAGCGTCCCAGGACAGGGGCCAACTAACTATGGCTACACCTTC.